This T cell receptor beta chain was sequenced during a study of blood T cell repertoires in COVID-19. Study background: Samples of COVID-19 (acute and convalescent) were obtained from the United States, Italy and Spain. In each case, the material was cDNA or gDNA derived from T cells, B-cell-depleted T cells, or PBMCs.

Seattle's cohort entered during active infection and was followed longitudinally. In the source study's methods: Quantification of nucleated cells was approximated via reference gene primer amplification. Sequencing was performed with immunoSEQ multiplex PCR; in TCRdb, only in-frame clones are kept and a portion is missing. V, J and clone size are those of that table, while D and trimming were read from the DNA. The data contain around 250,000 clones, 86% of them singletons. The clonotype was recovered from an elderly woman with COVID-19, enrolled during active disease. The sample consisted of peripheral blood.

In nucleotides, the CDR3 is TGTGCCAGTACCGGGACAGGAGAAATGAACACTGAAGCTTTCTTT. It encodes CASTGTGEMNTEAFF. This chain links TRBV19 with TRBJ1-1, with 8 bases identical to TRBD1. This CDR3 spans 15 amino acids. With V trimmed by 7 bases and J by 0 bases, 7 bases remained unmatched. The germline CDR1 and CDR2 sequences are LNHDA and SQIVND (reference sequence).